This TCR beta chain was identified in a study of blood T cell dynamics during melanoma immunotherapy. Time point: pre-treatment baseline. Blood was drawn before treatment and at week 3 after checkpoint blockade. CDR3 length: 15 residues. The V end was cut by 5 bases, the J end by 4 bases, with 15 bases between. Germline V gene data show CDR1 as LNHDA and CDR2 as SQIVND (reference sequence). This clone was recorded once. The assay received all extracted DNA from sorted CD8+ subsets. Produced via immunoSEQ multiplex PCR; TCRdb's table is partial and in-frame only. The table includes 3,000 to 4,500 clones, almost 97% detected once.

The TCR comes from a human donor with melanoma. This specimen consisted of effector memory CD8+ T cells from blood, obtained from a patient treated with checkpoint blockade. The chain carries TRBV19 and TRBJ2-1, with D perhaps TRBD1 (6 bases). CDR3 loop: CASSWGLGVYNEQFF. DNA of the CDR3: TGTGCCAGTAGTTGGGGGCTTGGGGTTTACAATGAGCAGTTCTTC. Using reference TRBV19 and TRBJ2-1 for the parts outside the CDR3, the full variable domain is DGGITQSPKYLFRKEGQNVTLSCEQNLNHDAMYWYRQDPGQGLRLIYYSQIVNDFQKGDIAEGYSVSREKKESFPLTVTSAQKNPTAFYLCASSWGLGVYNEQFFGPGTRLTVL.